One and the same sample provided the 24 T cell receptor beta chains below, sequenced in a study of blood T cell repertoires in COVID-19. Repertoires were generated with immunoSEQ multiplex PCR, while TCRdb's copy carries only in-frame clones and drops some. The table lists approximately 66,000 clones, 70% to 75% of them singletons. The sample consisted of peripheral blood. The receptors originated from a man in his sixties with acute or convalescent COVID-19.

V is TRBV6-4 and J is TRBJ2-3; 7 bases match TRBD1. Germline V gene sequence: CDR1 MRHNA, CDR2 SNTAGT. Germline trimming cut 10 bases from V and 5 bases from J; bases unmatched to any gene: 15. The CDR3 has 15 residues. CDR3 sequence: CATSGTVNGEDTQYF. CDR3 sequence (DNA): TGTGCCACCTCCGGGACAGTCAATGGGGAAGATACGCAGTATTTT.

This clone appeared once. The chain couples TRBV3-1 (or the pseudogene TRBV3-2) to TRBJ2-1; D might be TRBD2 (5 bases). The V gene's germline CDR1 is LGHDT and CDR2 YNNKEL (reference sequence). The CDR3 covers 12 residues. V gave up 1 base and J gave up 8 bases, with 6 bases separating them. CDR3 DNA: TGTGCCAGCAGCCAAGTTAGCGATGAGCAGTTCTTC. It translates to CASSQVSDEQFF.

The CDR3 here is CASSTLASTDTQYF. The CDR3 coding sequence is TGTGCCAGCTCAACCCTAGCGTCCACAGATACGCAGTATTTT. This sequence joins TRBV18 and TRBJ2-3; TRBD2 might be the D (6 bases). The CDR3 extends over 14 amino acids. The V and J ends lost 5 bases and 2 bases respectively, with 11 bases between them. CDR1 is KGHSH and CDR2 is LQKENI in the germline V gene.

The chain links TRBV11-3 to TRBJ2-1; no reliable D call. Germline assignment: CDR1 SGHNT and CDR2 YENEEA. The CDR3 spans 15 residues. Trimming left V 1 base short and J 8 bases short, with 15 bases between. CDR3 sequence: CASSLVAVKEDEQFF. For the CDR3, the DNA is TGTGCCAGCAGCTTAGTAGCCGTCAAAGAGGATGAGCAGTTCTTC.

This clone was seen once. The CDR3 DNA sequence: TGTGCCAGCAGTTCAGGGGGCTACGAGCAGTACTTC. Amino acids: CASSSGGYEQYF. This chain links TRBV28 with TRBJ2-7, with TRBD1 matching 7 bases. V lost 4 bases to trimming and J lost 3 bases; unmatched junction nucleotides: 0. Germline values: CDR1 MDHEN, CDR2 SYDVKM. This CDR3 has 12 residues.

Comment on this clone: In the same sample, other DNA sequences code for this CDR3. The chain is built from TRBV18 and TRBJ2-6; D gene uncertain. The CDR3 length is 14 residues. Trimming cost V 6 bases and J 0 bases, with 6 bases left between them. The V gene's germline CDR1 is KGHSH and CDR2 LQKENI. The CDR3 reads CASSPVSGANVLTF. The CDR3 nucleotides are TGTGCCAGCTCGCCGGTCTCTGGGGCCAACGTCCTGACTTTC.

This clone was found a few times. CDR3 amino acids: CAWSVGGNGYTF. For the CDR3, the DNA is TGTGCCTGGAGTGTAGGGGGTAATGGCTACACCTTC. This chain joins TRBV30 and TRBJ1-2; D may be TRBD1 (6 bases). Between the trimmed V and J ends, which lost 0 bases and 6 bases, there was a span of 8 bases. Per the germline V gene, CDR1 is GTSNPN and CDR2 is SVGIG (reference sequence). This CDR3 is built from 12 residues.

This clone was seen a single time. V gene TRBV5-1 combines with J gene TRBJ2-1; D perhaps matches TRBD2 (7 bases). Germline assignment: CDR1 SGHRS and CDR2 YFSETQ. The CDR3 runs to 14 residues. The V end lost 5 bases, the J end lost 6 bases, and 15 bases lay between the germline ends. CDR3 loop: CASRVGGPTNEQFF. CDR3 DNA sequence: TGCGCCAGCAGGGTGGGGGGGCCCACCAATGAGCAGTTCTTC.

This rearrangement joins TRBV19 to TRBJ2-2; D gene ambiguous. Germline loops: CDR1 LNHDA, CDR2 SQIVND (reference sequence). Trimming took off 5 bases at V and 1 base at J, with 11 bases between the two ends. This CDR3 is built from 15 residues. The CDR3 sequence: CASSPVQMNTGELFF. The CDR3 nucleotides read TGTGCCAGTAGTCCTGTTCAGATGAACACCGGGGAGCTGTTTTTT.

The chain carries TRBV19 and TRBJ2-2; 7 positions agree with TRBD2. The CDR3 runs 18 residues. The germline CDR1 and CDR2 sequences are LNHDA and SQIVND (reference sequence). V shed 4 bases, J shed 1 base, and the junction held 12 bases outside the gene matches. The CDR3: CASSRVGTTLLNTGELFF. CDR3 bases: TGTGCCAGTAGTAGAGTTGGGACTACCTTATTGAACACCGGGGAGCTGTTTTTT. Filled out from reference TRBV19 and TRBJ2-2, the complete variable domain reads DGGITQSPKYLFRKEGQNVTLSCEQNLNHDAMYWYRQDPGQGLRLIYYSQIVNDFQKGDIAEGYSVSREKKESFPLTVTSAQKNPTAFYLCASSRVGTTLLNTGELFFGEGSRLTVL.

The chain recombines TRBV6-5 with TRBJ2-2, with D uncertain. The CDR3 extends over 12 amino acids. V gave up 8 bases and J gave up 1 base, with 5 bases separating them. Germline CDR1 is MNHEY and CDR2 is SVGAGI. Here the CDR3 reads CASRENTGELFF. The CDR3 DNA follows: TGTGCCAGCCGAGAGAACACCGGGGAGCTGTTTTTT.

V and J are TRBV11-2 and TRBJ2-1; 9 bases are a match to TRBD2. This CDR3 has 15 amino acids. Germline V gene sequence: CDR1 SGHAT, CDR2 FQNNGV. V lost 3 bases, J lost 7 bases, and 7 bases stayed unmatched. CDR3 in DNA: TGTGCCAGCAGCTTCTTTGCGGGGGGGCTAAATGAGCAGTTCTTC. Amino acids: CASSFFAGGLNEQFF.

V and J are TRBV11-2 and TRBJ2-2; D is perhaps TRBD1 (7 bases). Germline CDR1 SGHAT, CDR2 FQNNGV. Trimming cost V 4 bases and J 0 bases, with 15 bases left between them. This CDR3 is 17 amino acids long. DNA for the CDR3: TGTGCCAGCAGCTCACCGCGGGGACAGCCGAACACCGGGGAGCTGTTTTTT. This translates into CASSSPRGQPNTGELFF.

The chain has TRBV9 and TRBJ2-3; no reliable D call. Trimming shortened V by 0 bases and J by 4 bases, and 6 bases separated the two germline ends. Per the germline V gene, CDR1 is SGDLS and CDR2 is YYNGEE. The CDR3 loop spans 13 amino acids. This CDR3 is CASSVDRADTQYF. In DNA, the CDR3 is TGTGCCAGCAGCGTAGATAGAGCAGATACGCAGTATTTT.

This clone was counted a few times. The chain links TRBV19 to TRBJ1-3; no firm D call. V was clipped by 7 bases and J by 3 bases, with 13 bases between them. The CDR3 runs 14 residues. Germline CDR1 reads LNHDA; CDR2 reads SQIVND (reference sequence). CDR3 sequence (DNA): TGTGCCAGTACCCTGGACCGGGATGGAAACACCATATATTTT. Protein: CASTLDRDGNTIYF.

This clone has just a few counts. The chain joins TRBV11-2 to TRBJ1-5; no clear D. Germline V gene lookup returns CDR1 SGHAT and CDR2 FQNNGV. The CDR3 has 14 residues. Trimming took off 0 bases at V and 1 base at J, with 4 bases between the two ends. The DNA for the CDR3 is TGTGCCAGCAGCTTAGATCGGAGCAATCAGCCCCAGCATTTT. Amino acids: CASSLDRSNQPQHF.

This chain connects TRBV7-6 to TRBJ1-3; D unclear. Trimming stripped 5 bases from V and 5 bases from J, with 16 bases between. Germline CDR1 is SGHVS and CDR2 is FNYEAQ. This CDR3 region has 15 residues. The chain's CDR3 is CASSLTGADRNTIYF. Written as DNA, the CDR3 is TGTGCCAGCAGCCTCACCGGAGCCGATCGAAACACCATATATTTT.

The chain uses TRBV12-3 or TRBV12-4 and TRBJ1-1; 8 bases agree with TRBD1. The CDR3 totals 13 residues. The ends lost 7 bases at V and 5 bases at J; junction bases unmatched: 6. CDR3 amino acids: CASKTGQATEAFF. The CDR3 DNA reads TGTGCCAGCAAAACGGGACAGGCGACTGAAGCTTTCTTT.

The chain carries TRBV4-2 and TRBJ2-5, with no clear D. Germline CDR1 is LGHNA and CDR2 is YNFKEQ. The CDR3 runs 15 residues. Trimming stripped 1 base from V and 5 bases from J, with 14 bases between. CDR3 DNA: TGTGCCAGCAGCCAAGTATTTAGCTCGGTGGAGACCCAGTACTTC. This gives the protein CASSQVFSSVETQYF.

The V and J genes are TRBV6-1 and TRBJ1-2, with 7 bases aligning to TRBD1. Germline-derived CDR1 and CDR2 are MNHNS and SASEGT. J gave up 8 bases and V 2 bases, and 5 bases lay outside the gene matches. The CDR3 is made up of 13 amino acids. CDR3 protein: CASSEMGQTGYTF. In DNA form, the CDR3 reads TGTGCCAGCAGTGAAATGGGACAGACGGGCTACACCTTC.

The chain links TRBV27 to TRBJ2-3; D gene ambiguous. Trimming shortened V by 10 bases and J by 2 bases, and 7 bases separated the two germline ends. CDR1 MNHEY and CDR2 SMNVEV come from the germline V gene (reference sequence). There are 11 residues in the CDR3. CDR3 protein: CATLSTDTQYF. The CDR3 bases are TGTGCCACCCTATCCACAGATACGCAGTATTTT.

This clone turned up a few times. J is TRBJ1-6 and V is TRBV2, with 7 bases matching TRBD1. With 6 bases clipped from V and 10 bases from J, the junction kept 6 bases outside the gene matches. Germline CDR1 SNHLY, CDR2 FYNNEI. The CDR3 loop spans 13 amino acids. DNA of the CDR3: TGTGCCAGCAGAACGACAGGGCCATCACCCCTCCACTTT. Its protein product is CASRTTGPSPLHF. Variable domain in full (rest from reference TRBV2 and TRBJ1-6): EPEVTQTPSHQVTQMGQEVILRCVPISNHLYFYWYRQILGQKVEFLVSFYNNEISEKSEIFDDQFSVERPDGSNFTLKIRSTKLEDSAMYFCASRTTGPSPLHFGNGTRLTVT.

This chain joins TRBV5-1 and TRBJ2-2; the D gene is possibly TRBD2 (5 bases). Germline assignment: CDR1 SGHRS and CDR2 YFSETQ. CDR3 length: 15 residues. V dropped 4 bases and J dropped 6 bases, with 16 bases sitting between them. CDR3 loop: CASSLRGNDAGELFF. The CDR3 DNA reads TGCGCCAGCAGCCTCCGAGGGAATGACGCCGGGGAGCTGTTTTTT.

The chain uses TRBV6-5 and TRBJ2-5, with 7 bases aligning to TRBD1. The CDR3 sequence is 15 residues long. After removal of 7 bases from V and 3 bases from J, the junction contained 11 bases not matched to a gene. Germline V CDR1 and CDR2: MNHEY, SVGAGI. CDR3 loop: CASTKLPDREETQYF. For the CDR3, the DNA is TGTGCCAGCACAAAATTACCTGACAGGGAAGAGACCCAGTACTTC.